This record looks at one T cell receptor beta chain sequence and its context. Deep sequencing aimed at 1 in 200,000 to 1 in 1 million T cells' resolution. The method was immunoSEQ multiplex PCR; TCRdb's version includes in-frame clones alone and lacks a portion of them. The sample gives hundreds of thousands of clones, roughly 70% of which show up once; roughly 14% is in the top ten. This specimen comes from a study of cytotoxic CD8 clonotypes in ibrutinib-treated CLL. Background on the study: There were 10 to 11 relapsed/refractory patients and around 15 treatment-naive patients, and fewer than 18 were IGHV unmutated. After median around six years, roughly 15 stayed in remission, around twelve progressed; responses roughly 25 partial, 2 complete. A median approximately 12 months of treatment, range 6 to 36, preceded the collection of response samples.

The V gene's germline CDR1 is SGHKS and CDR2 YYEKEE (reference sequence). Trimming stripped 5 bases from V and 1 base from J, with 12 bases between. The CDR3 has 14 residues. The input for sequencing was PBMCs, taken after 24 months of ibrutinib treatment. This TCR derives from a human donor with chronic lymphocytic leukemia. V gene TRBV5-5 combines with J gene TRBJ1-2; D is undetermined. CDR3 loop: CASSSGTHNYGYTF. The CDR3 bases are TGTGCCAGCAGTTCCGGAACACATAACTATGGCTACACCTTC.